These T cell receptor beta chains were read from a single sample in a study of T cells of healthy individuals. TCRdb reanalysed the 5' RACE reads using MiXCR and keeps one entry per CDR3 protein. This table holds more than 60,000 distinct CDR3 sequences, around 15% found once. These receptors were collected from a human donor in good health. CDR3s include the opening cysteine and the closing phenylalanine or tryptophan. The D gene is left open where the match is weak. Part of the rows lack a size; the others show once, few, many or a class for expanded clones.

V: TRBV28; size: .; D: TRBD1; J: TRBJ2-7; CDR3: CASGTASIPYEQYF; DNA: TGTGCCAGCGGGACAGCCTCTATTCCCTACGAGCAGTACTTC
V: TRBV7-9; size: many; D: .; J: TRBJ2-2; CDR3: CASGGGSYITGELFF; DNA: TGTGCCAGCGGAGGAGGGTCCTACATTACCGGGGAGCTGTTTTTT
V: TRBV4-2; size: few; D: .; J: TRBJ2-4; CDR3: CASSQDTHNIQYF; DNA: TGTGCCAGCAGCCAAGATACCCATAACATTCAGTACTTC
V: TRBV12-3/TRBV12-4; size: many; D: .; J: TRBJ2-1; CDR3: CASSTEGDGSYNEQFF; DNA: TGTGCCAGCAGTACAGAGGGGGACGGCTCCTACAATGAGCAGTTCTTC
V: TRBV21-1; size: many; D: .; J: TRBJ2-7; CDR3: CASNDRDHEQYF; DNA: TGTGCCAGCAACGACCGGGACCACGAGCAGTACTTC
V: TRBV20-1; size: many; D: TRBD2; J: TRBJ2-7; CDR3: CSARETSGRHEQYF; DNA: TGCAGTGCTAGAGAGACTAGCGGGAGGCACGAGCAGTACTTC
V: TRBV2; size: few; D: .; J: TRBJ1-2; CDR3: CASGEGYPNYGYTF; DNA: TGTGCCAGCGGGGAGGGTTACCCTAACTATGGCTACACCTTC
V: TRBV6-6; size: .; D: .; J: TRBJ1-3; CDR3: CASIPRVLGSGNTIYF; DNA: TGTGCCAGCATTCCTAGGGTGCTGGGCTCTGGAAACACCATATATTTT
V: TRBV4-1; size: few; D: TRBD1; J: TRBJ1-5; CDR3: CASSHRQGWHQPQHF; DNA: TGCGCCAGCAGCCATCGACAGGGGTGGCATCAGCCCCAGCATTTT
V: TRBV4-1; size: .; D: TRBD2; J: TRBJ2-1; CDR3: CASSQDPGLAGNNEQFF; DNA: TGCGCCAGCAGCCAAGACCCGGGACTAGCGGGCAACAATGAGCAGTTCTTC
V: TRBV24-1; size: .; D: .; J: TRBJ1-2; CDR3: CVTPGQHYGYTF; DNA: TGTGTCACACCGGGACAACACTATGGCTACACCTTC
V: TRBV4-3; size: .; D: TRBD1; J: TRBJ2-7; CDR3: CASSPEVAGGNDEQYF; DNA: TGCGCCAGCAGCCCAGAGGTTGCAGGGGGTAACGACGAGCAGTACTTC
V: TRBV19; size: many; D: .; J: TRBJ2-7; CDR3: CASSRGPSSYEQYF; DNA: TGTGCCAGTAGCAGGGGACCCAGCTCCTACGAGCAGTACTTC
V: TRBV12-3/TRBV12-4; size: .; D: .; J: TRBJ2-5; CDR3: CASSFPGVAGTQYF; DNA: TGTGCCAGCAGTTTTCCTGGGGTAGCTGGGACCCAGTACTTC
V: TRBV2; size: many; D: TRBD1; J: TRBJ1-2; CDR3: CASMSTGGGGYTF; DNA: TGTGCCAGCATGTCGACAGGGGGGGGTGGCTACACCTTC
V: TRBV5-1; size: .; D: TRBD1; J: TRBJ2-7; CDR3: CASSLGPRQGNEQYF; DNA: TGCGCCAGCAGCTTGGGTCCGAGACAGGGAAACGAGCAGTACTTC
V: TRBV2; size: many; D: TRBD1; J: TRBJ1-5; CDR3: CASSAGTEGWQAQHF; DNA: TGTGCCAGCAGTGCCGGGACAGAGGGATGGCAGGCCCAGCATTTT
V: TRBV6-1; size: .; D: .; J: TRBJ2-7; CDR3: CASSVNTYEQYF; DNA: TGTGCCAGCAGTGTTAATACCTACGAGCAGTACTTC
V: TRBV28; size: .; D: .; J: TRBJ2-5; CDR3: CASSFENQETQYF; DNA: TGTGCCAGCAGTTTCGAAAACCAAGAGACCCAGTACTTC
V: TRBV7-8; size: many; D: .; J: TRBJ1-2; CDR3: CASSSGPGGDYGYTF; DNA: TGTGCCAGCAGTTCCGGGCCCGGGGGCGACTATGGCTACACCTTC